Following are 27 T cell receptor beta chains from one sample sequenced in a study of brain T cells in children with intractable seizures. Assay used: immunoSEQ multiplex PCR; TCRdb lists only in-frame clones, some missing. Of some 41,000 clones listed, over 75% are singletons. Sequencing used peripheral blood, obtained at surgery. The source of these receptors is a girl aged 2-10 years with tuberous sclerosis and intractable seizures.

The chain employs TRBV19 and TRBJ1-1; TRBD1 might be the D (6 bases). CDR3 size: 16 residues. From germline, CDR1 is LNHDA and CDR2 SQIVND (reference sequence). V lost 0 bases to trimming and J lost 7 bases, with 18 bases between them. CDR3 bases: TGTGCCAGTAGTATAGAAGGGGGTAACGGAAACGGTGAAGCTTTCTTT. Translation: CASSIEGGNGNGEAFF.

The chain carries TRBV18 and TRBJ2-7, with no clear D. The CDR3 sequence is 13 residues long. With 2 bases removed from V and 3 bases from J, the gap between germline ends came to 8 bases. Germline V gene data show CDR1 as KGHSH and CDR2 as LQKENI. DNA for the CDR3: TGTGCCAGCTCACCAAGCACCTTCTACGAGCAGTACGTC. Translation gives CASSPSTFYEQYV.

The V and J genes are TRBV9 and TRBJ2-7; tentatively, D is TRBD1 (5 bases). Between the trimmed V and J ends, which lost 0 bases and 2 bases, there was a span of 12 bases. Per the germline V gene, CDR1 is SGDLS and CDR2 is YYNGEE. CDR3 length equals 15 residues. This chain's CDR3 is CASSVEGMPTYEQYF. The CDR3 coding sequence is TGTGCCAGCAGCGTAGAGGGGATGCCGACCTACGAGCAGTACTTC.

The CDR3 reads CASSPVLRGVTDTQYF. The CDR3 DNA reads TGTGCCAGCAGCCCCGTCTTGCGGGGGGTCACAGATACGCAGTATTTT. V usage is TRBV7-6 and J usage is TRBJ2-3; 8 nucleotides match TRBD2. Germline CDR1 reads SGHVS; CDR2 reads FNYEAQ. With V trimmed by 5 bases and J by 2 bases, 9 bases remained unmatched. This CDR3 spans 16 amino acids.

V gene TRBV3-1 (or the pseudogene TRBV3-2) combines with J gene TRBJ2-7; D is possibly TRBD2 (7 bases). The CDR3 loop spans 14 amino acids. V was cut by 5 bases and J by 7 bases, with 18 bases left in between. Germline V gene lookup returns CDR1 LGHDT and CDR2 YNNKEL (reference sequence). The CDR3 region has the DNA TGTGCCAGCAGCGCGAGGGGGGGGAGCGGGGAGCAGTACGTC. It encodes CASSARGGSGEQYV.

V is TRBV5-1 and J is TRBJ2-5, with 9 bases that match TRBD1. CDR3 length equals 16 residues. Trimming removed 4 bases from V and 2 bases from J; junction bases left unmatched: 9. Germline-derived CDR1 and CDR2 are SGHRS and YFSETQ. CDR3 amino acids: CASSRTGEGRQETQYF. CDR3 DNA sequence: TGCGCCAGCAGCAGGACAGGGGAAGGTCGGCAAGAGACCCAGTACTTC. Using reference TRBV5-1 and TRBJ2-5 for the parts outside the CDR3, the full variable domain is KAGVTQTPRYLIKTRGQQVTLSCSPISGHRSVSWYQQTPGQGLQFLFEYFSETQRNKGNFPGRFSGRQFSNSRSEMNVSTLELGDSALYLCASSRTGEGRQETQYFGPGTRLLVL.

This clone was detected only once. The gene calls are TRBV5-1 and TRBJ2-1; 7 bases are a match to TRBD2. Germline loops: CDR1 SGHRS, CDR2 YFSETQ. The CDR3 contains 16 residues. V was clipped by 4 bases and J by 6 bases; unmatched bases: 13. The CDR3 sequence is CASSRLSGATANEQFF. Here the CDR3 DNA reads TGCGCCAGCAGCAGATTAAGCGGGGCGACCGCCAATGAGCAGTTCTTC.

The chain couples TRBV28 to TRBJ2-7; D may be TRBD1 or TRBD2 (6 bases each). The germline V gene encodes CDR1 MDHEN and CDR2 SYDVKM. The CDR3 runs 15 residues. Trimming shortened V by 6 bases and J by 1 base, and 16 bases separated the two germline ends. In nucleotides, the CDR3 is TGTGCCAGCAGCCTCGGGGGCTCCCGGTCCTACGAGCAGTACTTC. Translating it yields CASSLGGSRSYEQYF.

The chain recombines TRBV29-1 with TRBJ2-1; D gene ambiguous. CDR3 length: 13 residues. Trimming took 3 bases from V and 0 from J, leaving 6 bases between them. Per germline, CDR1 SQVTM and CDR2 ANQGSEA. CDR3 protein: CSVDGVSYNEQFF. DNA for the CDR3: TGCAGCGTTGACGGCGTCTCCTACAATGAGCAGTTCTTC.

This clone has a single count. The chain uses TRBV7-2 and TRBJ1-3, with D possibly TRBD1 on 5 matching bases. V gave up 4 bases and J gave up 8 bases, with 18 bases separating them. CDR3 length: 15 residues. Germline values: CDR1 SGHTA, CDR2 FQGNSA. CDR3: CASSYTGTEADTIYF. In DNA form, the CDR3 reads TGTGCCAGCAGCTACACCGGGACGGAAGCGGACACCATATATTTT.

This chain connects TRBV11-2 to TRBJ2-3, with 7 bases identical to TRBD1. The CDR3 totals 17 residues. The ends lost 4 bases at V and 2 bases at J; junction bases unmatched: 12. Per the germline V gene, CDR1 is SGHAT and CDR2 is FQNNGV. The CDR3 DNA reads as TGTGCCAGCAGCTCCCGACAGGGTTCGGGTTTCACAGATACGCAGTATTTT. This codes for CASSSRQGSGFTDTQYF.

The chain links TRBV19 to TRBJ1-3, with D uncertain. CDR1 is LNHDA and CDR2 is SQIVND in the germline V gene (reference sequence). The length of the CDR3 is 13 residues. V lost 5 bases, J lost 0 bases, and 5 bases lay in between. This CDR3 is CASSSTSGNTIYF. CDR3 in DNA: TGTGCCAGTAGTTCGACCTCTGGAAACACCATATATTTT.

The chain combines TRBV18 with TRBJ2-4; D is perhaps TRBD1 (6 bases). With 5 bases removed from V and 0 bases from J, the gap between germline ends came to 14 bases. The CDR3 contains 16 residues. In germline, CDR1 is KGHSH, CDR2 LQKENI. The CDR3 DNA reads TGTGCCAGCTCAAGCAGGACAGATCTAGCCAAAAACATTCAGTACTTC. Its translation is CASSSRTDLAKNIQYF.

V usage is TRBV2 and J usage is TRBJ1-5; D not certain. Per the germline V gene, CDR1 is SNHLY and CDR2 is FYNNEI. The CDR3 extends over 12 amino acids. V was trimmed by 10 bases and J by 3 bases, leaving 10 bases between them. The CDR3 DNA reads TGTGCCACGGCCGCTGTCAATCAGCCCCAGCATTTT. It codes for CATAAVNQPQHF.

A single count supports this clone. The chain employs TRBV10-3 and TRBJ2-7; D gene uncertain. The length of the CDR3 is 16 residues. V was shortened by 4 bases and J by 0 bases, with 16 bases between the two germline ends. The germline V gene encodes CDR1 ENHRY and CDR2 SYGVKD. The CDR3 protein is CAISGAPGRPSYEQYF. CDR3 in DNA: TGTGCCATCAGTGGGGCCCCCGGGCGCCCCTCCTACGAGCAGTACTTC.

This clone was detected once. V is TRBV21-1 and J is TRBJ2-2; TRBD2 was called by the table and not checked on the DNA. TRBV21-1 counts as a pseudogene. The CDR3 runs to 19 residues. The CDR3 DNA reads TGTGCCAGCAGCAAAACTCCAGCGGGGGCGAGTAAGGGCACCGGGGAGCTGTTTTTT. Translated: CASSKTPAGASKGTGELFF.

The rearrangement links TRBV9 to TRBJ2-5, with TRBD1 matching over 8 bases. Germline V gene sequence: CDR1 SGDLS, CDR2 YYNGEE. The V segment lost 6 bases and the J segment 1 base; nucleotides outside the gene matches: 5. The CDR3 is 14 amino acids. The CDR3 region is CASTAGTGQETQYF. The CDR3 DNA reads TGTGCCAGCACCGCTGGGACAGGCCAAGAGACCCAGTACTTC. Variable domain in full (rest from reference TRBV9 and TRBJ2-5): DSGVTQTPKHLITATGQRVTLRCSPRSGDLSVYWYQQSLDQGLQFLIQYYNGEERAKGNILERFSAQQFPDLHSELNLSSLELGDSALYFCASTAGTGQETQYFGPGTRLLVL.

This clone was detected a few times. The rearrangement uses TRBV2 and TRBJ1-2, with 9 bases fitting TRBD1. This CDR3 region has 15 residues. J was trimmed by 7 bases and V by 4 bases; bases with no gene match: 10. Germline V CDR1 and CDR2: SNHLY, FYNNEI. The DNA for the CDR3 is TGTGCCAGCAGTGGCTCCCGGGACAGGGCGTTTGGCTACACCTTC. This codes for CASSGSRDRAFGYTF. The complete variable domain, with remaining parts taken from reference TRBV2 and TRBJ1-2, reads EPEVTQTPSHQVTQMGQEVILRCVPISNHLYFYWYRQILGQKVEFLVSFYNNEISEKSEIFDDQFSVERPDGSNFTLKIRSTKLEDSAMYFCASSGSRDRAFGYTFGSGTRLTVV.

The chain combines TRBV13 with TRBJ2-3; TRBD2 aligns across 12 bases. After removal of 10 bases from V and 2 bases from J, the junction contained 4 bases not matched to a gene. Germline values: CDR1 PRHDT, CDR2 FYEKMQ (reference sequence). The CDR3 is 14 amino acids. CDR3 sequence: CATRLAGATDTQYF. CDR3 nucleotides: TGTGCCACCCGACTAGCGGGGGCCACAGATACGCAGTATTTT.

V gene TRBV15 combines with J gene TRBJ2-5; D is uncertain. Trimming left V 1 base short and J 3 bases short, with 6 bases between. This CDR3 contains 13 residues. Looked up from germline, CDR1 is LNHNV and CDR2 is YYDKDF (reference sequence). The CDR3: CATSRVREETQYF. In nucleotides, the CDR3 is TGTGCCACCAGCAGAGTTCGAGAAGAGACCCAGTACTTC. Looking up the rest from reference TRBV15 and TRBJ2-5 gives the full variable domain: DAMVIQNPRYQVTQFGKPVTLSCSQTLNHNVMYWYQQKSSQAPKLLFHYYDKDFNNEADTPDNFQSRRPNTSFCFLDIRSPGLGDTAMYLCATSRVREETQYFGPGTRLLVL.

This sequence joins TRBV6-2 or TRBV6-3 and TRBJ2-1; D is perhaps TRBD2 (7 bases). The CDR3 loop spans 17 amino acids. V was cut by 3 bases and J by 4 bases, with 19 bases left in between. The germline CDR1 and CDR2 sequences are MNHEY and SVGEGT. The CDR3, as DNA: TGTGCCAGCAGTTATAGGCGAACGGGGGGCCTTTACAATGAGCAGTTCTTC. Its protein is CASSYRRTGGLYNEQFF.

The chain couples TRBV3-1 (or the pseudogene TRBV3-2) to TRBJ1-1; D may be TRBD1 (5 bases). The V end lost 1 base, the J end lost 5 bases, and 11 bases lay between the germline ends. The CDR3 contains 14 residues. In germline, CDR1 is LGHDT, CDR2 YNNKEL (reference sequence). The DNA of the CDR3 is TGTGCCAGCAGCCAAGTCTCTCGGGGGACTGAAGCTTTCTTT. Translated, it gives CASSQVSRGTEAFF.

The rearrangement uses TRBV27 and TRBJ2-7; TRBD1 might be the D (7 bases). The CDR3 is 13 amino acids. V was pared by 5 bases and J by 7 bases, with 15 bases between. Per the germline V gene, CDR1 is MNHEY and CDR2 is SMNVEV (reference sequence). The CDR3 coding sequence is TGTGCCAGCAGTCCCTCGACAGGGAGGGAGCAGTACTTC. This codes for CASSPSTGREQYF.

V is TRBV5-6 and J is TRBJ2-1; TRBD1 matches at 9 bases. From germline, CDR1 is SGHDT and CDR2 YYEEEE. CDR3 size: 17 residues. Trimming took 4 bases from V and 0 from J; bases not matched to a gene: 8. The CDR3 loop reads CASSLGQGPSSYNEQFF. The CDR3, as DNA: TGTGCCAGCAGCCTAGGACAGGGGCCCAGCTCCTACAATGAGCAGTTCTTC.

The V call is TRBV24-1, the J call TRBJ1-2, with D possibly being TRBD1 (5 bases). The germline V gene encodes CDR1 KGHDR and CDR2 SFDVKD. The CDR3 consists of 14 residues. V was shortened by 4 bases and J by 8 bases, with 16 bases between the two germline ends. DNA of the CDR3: TGTGCCACCAGTGAAACCGGGACCAACTGGGGCTACACCTTC. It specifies CATSETGTNWGYTF.

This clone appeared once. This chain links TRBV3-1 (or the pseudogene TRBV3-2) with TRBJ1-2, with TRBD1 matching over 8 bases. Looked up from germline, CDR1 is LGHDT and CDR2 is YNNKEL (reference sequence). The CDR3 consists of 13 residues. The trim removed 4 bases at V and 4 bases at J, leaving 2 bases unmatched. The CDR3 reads CASSPGQGYGYTF. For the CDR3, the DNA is TGTGCCAGCAGCCCCGGACAGGGCTATGGCTACACCTTC.

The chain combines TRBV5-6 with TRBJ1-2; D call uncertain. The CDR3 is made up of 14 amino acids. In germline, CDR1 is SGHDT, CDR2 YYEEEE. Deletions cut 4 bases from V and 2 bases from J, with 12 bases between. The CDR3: CASSPQDRNYGYTF. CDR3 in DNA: TGTGCCAGCAGCCCGCAGGACCGCAACTATGGCTACACCTTC.